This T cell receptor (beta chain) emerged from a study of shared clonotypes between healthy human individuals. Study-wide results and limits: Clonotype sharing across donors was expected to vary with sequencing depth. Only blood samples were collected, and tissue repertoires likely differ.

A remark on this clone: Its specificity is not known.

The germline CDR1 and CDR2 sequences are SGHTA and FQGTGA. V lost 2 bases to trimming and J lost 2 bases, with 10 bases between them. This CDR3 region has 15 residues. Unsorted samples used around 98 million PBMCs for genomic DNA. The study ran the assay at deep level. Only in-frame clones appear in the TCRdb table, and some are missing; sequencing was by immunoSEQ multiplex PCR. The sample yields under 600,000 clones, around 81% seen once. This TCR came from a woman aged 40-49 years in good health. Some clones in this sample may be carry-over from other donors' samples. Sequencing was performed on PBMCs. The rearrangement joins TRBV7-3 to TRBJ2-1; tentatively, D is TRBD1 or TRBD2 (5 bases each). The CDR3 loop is CASSLLRGAYNEQFF. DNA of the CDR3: TGTGCCAGCAGCTTACTGAGAGGGGCCTACAATGAGCAGTTCTTC.